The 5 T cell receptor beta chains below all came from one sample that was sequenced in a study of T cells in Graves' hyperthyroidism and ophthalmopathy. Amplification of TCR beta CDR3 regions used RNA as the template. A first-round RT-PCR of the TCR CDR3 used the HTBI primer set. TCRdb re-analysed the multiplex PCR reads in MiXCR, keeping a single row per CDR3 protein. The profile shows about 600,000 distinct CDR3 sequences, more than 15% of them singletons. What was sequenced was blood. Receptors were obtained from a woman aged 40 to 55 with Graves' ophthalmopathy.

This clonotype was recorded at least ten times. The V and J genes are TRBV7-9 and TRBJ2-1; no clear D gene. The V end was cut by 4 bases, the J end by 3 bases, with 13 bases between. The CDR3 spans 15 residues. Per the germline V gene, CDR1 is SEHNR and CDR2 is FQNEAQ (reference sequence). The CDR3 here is CASSSPLGLYNEQFF. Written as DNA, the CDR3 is TGTGCCAGCAGCTCCCCATTGGGCCTCTACAATGAGCAGTTCTTC.

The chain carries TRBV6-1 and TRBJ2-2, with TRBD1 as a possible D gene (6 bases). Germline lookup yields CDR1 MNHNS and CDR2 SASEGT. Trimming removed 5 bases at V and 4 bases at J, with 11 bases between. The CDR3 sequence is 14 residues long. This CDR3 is CASSKQGFTGELFF. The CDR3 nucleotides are TGTGCCAGCAGTAAGCAGGGGTTCACCGGGGAGCTGTTTTTT.

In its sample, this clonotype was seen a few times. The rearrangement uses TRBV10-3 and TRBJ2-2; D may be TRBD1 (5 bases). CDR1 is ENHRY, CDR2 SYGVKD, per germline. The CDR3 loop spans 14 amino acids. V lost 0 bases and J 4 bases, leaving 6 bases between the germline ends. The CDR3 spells CAISESGRTGELFF. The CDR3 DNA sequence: TGTGCCATCAGTGAGTCGGGGCGCACCGGGGAGCTGTTTTTT.

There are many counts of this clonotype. The CDR3 protein is CSAKRLGTDTQYF. In nucleotides, the CDR3 is TGCAGTGCTAAGCGGTTAGGCACAGATACGCAGTATTTT. V gene TRBV20-1 combines with J gene TRBJ2-3; a weak D match, TRBD2 (5 bases). The germline V gene has CDR1 DFQATT and CDR2 SNEGSKA (reference sequence). Trimming took 4 bases from V and 1 from J, leaving 9 bases between them. This CDR3 region has 13 residues.

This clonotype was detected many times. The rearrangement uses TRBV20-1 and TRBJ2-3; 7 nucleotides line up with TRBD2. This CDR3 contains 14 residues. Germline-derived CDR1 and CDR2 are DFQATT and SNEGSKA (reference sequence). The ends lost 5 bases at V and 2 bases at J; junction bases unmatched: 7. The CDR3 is CSAPRAGFTDTQYF. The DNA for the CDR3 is TGCAGTGCTCCTAGAGCGGGATTCACAGATACGCAGTATTTT.